This T cell receptor (beta chain) is drawn from a study of T-cell memory formation after mild COVID-19. This clonotype was recorded a few times. The CDR3 is made up of 15 amino acids. V was pared by 4 bases and J by 0 bases, with 11 bases between. Germline CDR1 SGHKS, CDR2 YYEKEE (reference sequence). TCRdb reprocessed the 5' RACE reads with MiXCR, giving one entry per CDR3 protein. The sample carries approximately 400,000 distinct CDR3 sequences, roughly 18% recorded once. The rearrangement links TRBV5-5 to TRBJ1-5; no clear D gene. Material for sequencing was PBMCs or a T cell subset sorted from them (not recorded which). The TCR comes from a young man who had mild COVID-19 (a few samples of this study predate the infection). Cell type and time point are not known. CDR3 loop: CASSPHLNSNQPQHF. In DNA form, the CDR3 reads TGTGCCAGCAGCCCACACCTCAATAGCAATCAGCCCCAGCATTTT.